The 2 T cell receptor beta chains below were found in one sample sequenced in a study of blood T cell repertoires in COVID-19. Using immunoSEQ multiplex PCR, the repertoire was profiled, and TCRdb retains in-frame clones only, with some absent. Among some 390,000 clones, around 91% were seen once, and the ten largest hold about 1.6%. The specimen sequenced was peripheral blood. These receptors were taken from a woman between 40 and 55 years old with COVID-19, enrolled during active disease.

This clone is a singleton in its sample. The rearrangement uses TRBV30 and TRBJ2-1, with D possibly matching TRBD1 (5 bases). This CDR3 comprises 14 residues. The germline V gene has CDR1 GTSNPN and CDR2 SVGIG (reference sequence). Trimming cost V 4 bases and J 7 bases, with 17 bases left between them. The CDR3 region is CAWTGLGDWNEQFF. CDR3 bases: TGTGCCTGGACGGGTTTAGGGGATTGGAATGAGCAGTTCTTC.

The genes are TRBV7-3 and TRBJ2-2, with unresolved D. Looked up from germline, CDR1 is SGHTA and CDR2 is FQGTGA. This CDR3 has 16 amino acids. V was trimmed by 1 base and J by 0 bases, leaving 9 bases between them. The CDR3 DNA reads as TGTGCCAGCAGCTTAATGGGCGCCCCGAACACCGGGGAGCTGTTTTTT. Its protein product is CASSLMGAPNTGELFF.